This is a list of T cell receptor beta chains from one sample in a study of T cell responses to AZD1222 COVID-19 vaccine. TCRdb's copy holds only in-frame clones and misses some; the assay was immunoSEQ multiplex PCR. The sample carries about 93,000 clones, 80% to 90% recorded once. The sample here was peripheral blood, taken on day 0 of AZD1222 vaccination. These receptors were obtained from an adult in good health. The CDR3 runs from the conserved cysteine through the conserved F or W. Each record gives: V gene, J gene, D gene, clone size, CDR3 protein, CDR3 DNA. A D gene is named only where the DNA matches it firmly. Clone size is not always given. Where it is, it says once, few, many or a class for expanded clones.

>TRBV19|TRBJ2-1|NA|NA
CASSIARNNEQFF
TGTGCCAGTAGTATCGCCAGGAACAATGAGCAGTTCTTC
>TRBV3-1/TRBV3-2|TRBJ2-1|TRBD2|NA
CASSQPTSGYNYNEQFF
TGTGCCAGCAGCCAGCCGACTAGCGGATATAACTACAATGAGCAGTTCTTC
>TRBV7-9|TRBJ2-3|TRBD1|NA
CASSPWQGADTQYF
TGTGCCAGCAGCCCCTGGCAGGGGGCAGATACGCAGTATTTT
>TRBV9|TRBJ2-1|NA|NA
CASSEDSYNEQFF
TGTGCCAGCAGTGAAGACAGTTACAATGAGCAGTTCTTC
>TRBV5-1|TRBJ2-1|TRBD1|NA
CASSLVDRENEQFF
TGCGCCAGCAGCTTGGTGGACAGGGAGAATGAGCAGTTCTTC
>TRBV28|TRBJ1-2|TRBD1|NA
CASSSLTDRLPNYGYTF
TGTGCCAGCAGTTCTCTAACGGACAGGCTTCCTAACTATGGCTACACCTTC
>TRBV19|TRBJ2-4|NA|NA
CASNPRQLKNIQYF
TGTGCCAGTAACCCGAGACAGCTAAAAAACATTCAGTACTTC
>TRBV9|TRBJ2-7|NA|NA
CASSVGVVGEQYF
TGTGCCAGCAGCGTAGGAGTAGTGGGCGAGCAGTACTTC
>TRBV28|TRBJ1-4|NA|NA
CASSLFSGANEKLFF
TGTGCCAGCAGTTTATTCTCTGGGGCTAATGAAAAACTGTTTTTT
>TRBV19|TRBJ2-1|TRBD2|NA
CASSTRTSRYNEQFF
TGTGCCAGTAGTACCAGGACTAGCAGATACAATGAGCAGTTCTTC
>TRBV21-1|TRBJ2-1|NA|NA
CASSNGFQAGGTSYNEQFF
TGTGCCAGCAGCAATGGATTCCAAGCGGGAGGGACCTCCTACAATGAGCAGTTCTTC
>TRBV12-5|TRBJ2-2|NA|once
CASGLPWGTRGTGELFF
TGTGCTAGTGGTTTGCCCTGGGGTACTAGGGGCACCGGGGAGCTGTTTTTT
>TRBV11-1|TRBJ1-1|NA|NA
CASSLGAGWTEAFF
TGTGCCAGCAGCTTAGGTGCAGGGTGGACTGAAGCTTTCTTT
>TRBV28|TRBJ1-6|NA|NA
CASTLPDRPLHF
TGTGCCAGCACATTACCGGACAGACCCCTCCACTTT
>TRBV15|TRBJ1-5|NA|NA
CATSRGQFNQPQHF
TGTGCCACCAGCAGAGGACAGTTCAATCAGCCCCAGCATTTT
>TRBV20-1|TRBJ2-5|NA|NA
CSANRVETQYF
TGCAGTGCTAATCGAGTTGAGACCCAGTACTTC
>TRBV5-1|TRBJ2-5|TRBD2|NA
CASSTSGSGQETQYF
TGCGCCAGCTCTACTAGCGGGAGTGGGCAAGAGACCCAGTACTTC
>TRBV6-2/TRBV6-3|TRBJ2-1|NA|NA
CASSYEGFRLNEQFF
TGTGCCAGCAGTTATGAAGGGTTTCGATTGAATGAGCAGTTCTTC
>TRBV7-8|TRBJ1-4|NA|NA
CASSLARGWGEKLFF
TGTGCCAGCAGCTTAGCTAGGGGGTGGGGTGAAAAACTGTTTTTT
>TRBV7-9|TRBJ1-4|NA|NA
CASTSGNVEKLFF
TGTGCCAGCACCTCCGGGAATGTAGAAAAACTGTTTTTT
>TRBV15|TRBJ2-3|NA|NA
CATARTGERDTQYF
TGTGCCACAGCCAGGACTGGAGAACGGGATACGCAGTATTTT
>TRBV29-1|TRBJ1-4|TRBD1|NA
CSAGQSTNEKLFF
TGCAGCGCGGGACAGTCAACTAATGAAAAACTGTTTTTT
>TRBV5-1|TRBJ2-1|TRBD1|NA
CASSLAVRGLSNEQFF
TGCGCCAGCAGCTTGGCTGTCAGGGGGCTTAGCAATGAGCAGTTCTTC
>TRBV27|TRBJ1-2|TRBD1|once
CASSLSKEGTGGGGYTF
TGTGCCAGCAGTTTATCGAAAGAGGGGACAGGGGGTGGAGGCTACACCTTC
>TRBV24-1|TRBJ2-1|NA|once
CATSASGSFNEQFF
TGTGCCACCAGTGCGAGCGGTAGCTTCAATGAGCAGTTCTTC
>TRBV18|TRBJ2-3|NA|NA
CASSPRSADTQYF
TGTGCCAGCTCACCAAGATCGGCAGATACGCAGTATTTT
>TRBV7-9|TRBJ1-1|NA|few
CASSLSSGDNTEAFF
TGTGCCAGCAGCTTATCATCAGGGGATAACACTGAAGCTTTCTTT
>TRBV6-5|TRBJ2-1|NA|NA
CAPPPPHPRGNEQFF
TGTGCCCCACCCCCCCCACACCCTCGGGGAAATGAGCAGTTCTTC
>TRBV27|TRBJ2-7|TRBD2|NA
CASSSGLEQYF
TGTGCCAGCAGTTCGGGACTAGAGCAGTACTTC
>TRBV15|TRBJ2-7|NA|NA
CATSYRLGYEQYF
TGTGCCACCAGCTACCGGTTGGGATACGAGCAGTACTTC
>TRBV5-1|TRBJ2-7|TRBD1|few
CASSSLMTGSSYEQYF
TGCGCCAGCAGCTCCTTAATGACAGGGAGCTCCTACGAGCAGTACTTC
>TRBV12-3/TRBV12-4|TRBJ1-2|NA|once
CASSLSGYTF
TGTGCCAGCAGTTTAAGTGGCTACACCTTC
>TRBV5-5|TRBJ2-7|NA|NA
CASSPRSEQYF
TGTGCCAGCAGCCCACGGTCCGAGCAGTACTTC
>TRBV2|TRBJ2-1|NA|NA
CASSPTVKQFF
TGTGCCAGCAGTCCGACGGTCAAGCAGTTCTTC
>TRBV9|TRBJ1-1|NA|NA
CASSVEGSPRAFF
TGTGCCAGCAGCGTAGAAGGTAGTCCTAGGGCTTTCTTT
>TRBV6-2/TRBV6-3|TRBJ2-1|TRBD2|few
CASSYVSGLAGGWRNEQFF
TGTGCCAGCAGTTACGTTTCGGGACTAGCGGGAGGTTGGAGGAATGAGCAGTTCTTC
>TRBV4-2|TRBJ1-2|TRBD1|NA
CASSQVAVGTGSGYGYTF
TGTGCCAGCAGCCAAGTAGCAGTCGGGACAGGGTCAGGATATGGCTACACCTTC
>TRBV29-1|TRBJ2-7|NA|few
CSVADGSYEQYF
TGCAGCGTGGCGGACGGCTCCTACGAGCAGTACTTC
>TRBV28|TRBJ1-1|NA|NA
CASSLLRGNTEAFF
TGTGCCAGCAGTTTATTGCGGGGAAACACTGAAGCTTTCTTT
>TRBV3-1/TRBV3-2|TRBJ1-1|TRBD1|NA
CASSQVRQGGGVAFF
TGTGCCAGCAGCCAAGTTCGACAGGGAGGAGGGGTAGCTTTCTTT
>TRBV7-9|TRBJ2-2|TRBD2|NA
CASSKGTSGTNTGELFF
TGTGCCAGCAGCAAAGGGACTAGCGGAACTAACACCGGGGAGCTGTTTTTT
>TRBV5-4|TRBJ2-2|TRBD1|once
CASSLDQGANTGELFF
TGTGCCAGCAGCTTGGACCAGGGGGCGAACACCGGGGAGCTGTTTTTT